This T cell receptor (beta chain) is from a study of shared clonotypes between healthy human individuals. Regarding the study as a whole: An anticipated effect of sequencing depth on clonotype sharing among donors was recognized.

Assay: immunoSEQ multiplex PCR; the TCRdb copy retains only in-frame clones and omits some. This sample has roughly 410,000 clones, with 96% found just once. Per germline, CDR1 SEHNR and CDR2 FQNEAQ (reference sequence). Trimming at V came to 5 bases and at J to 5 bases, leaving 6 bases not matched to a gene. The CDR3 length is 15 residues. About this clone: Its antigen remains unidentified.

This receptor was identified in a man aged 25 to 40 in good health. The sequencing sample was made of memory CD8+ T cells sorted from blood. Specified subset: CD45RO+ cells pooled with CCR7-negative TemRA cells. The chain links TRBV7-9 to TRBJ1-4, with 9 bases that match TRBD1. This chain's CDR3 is CASSLDGTGNEKLFF. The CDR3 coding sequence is TGTGCCAGCAGCCTAGATGGGACAGGGAATGAAAAACTGTTTTTT.